This T cell receptor beta chain appears in the sequencing data of a study of long-term antiretroviral therapy in people with HIV. The wider study: The immediate-ART recommendation dates to 2015, and the earliest samples predate it by about a decade. Study-level points and caveats: Missing from the dataset were any data on ART adherence, viral resistance or therapy changes. Blood sampling spanned 2004 to 2017, possibly under older ART regimens.

As to this clone: Its cognate antigen is unknown.

Germline V gene data show CDR1 as LNHDA and CDR2 as SQIVND (reference sequence). Trimming cost V 3 bases and J 5 bases, with 7 bases left between them. This CDR3 is built from 12 residues. With survey level as its setting, the immunoSEQ assay was v3.0. Sequencing was performed with immunoSEQ multiplex PCR; in TCRdb, only in-frame clones are kept and a portion is missing. The sample lists around 20,000 clones, around 91% occurring once. The source is a man aged 45-60 years with HIV. Sequenced material: unsorted PBMCs, taken 3 years after starting antiretroviral therapy. The rearrangement uses TRBV19 and TRBJ2-5; possible D gene TRBD1, 5 bases. The DNA of the CDR3 is TGTGCCAGTAGTATGAACAGGGAGACCCAGTACTTC. Translated, it gives CASSMNRETQYF.